This T cell receptor beta chain comes out of a study of cytomegalovirus exposure and HLA in healthy donors. General study points: Researchers counted 164 TCR beta chains as cytomegalovirus-associated. Sequencing depth across donors, presence/absence analyses assumed, was roughly uniform. In vitro confirmation showed a few CMV-associated chains to be CMV antigen specific.

The PCR contained 60 Vbeta and 13 Jbeta primers. Clones were sequenced by immunoSEQ multiplex PCR, and TCRdb holds only the in-frame ones, with some missing. The data show 150,000 to 180,000 clones, more than 70% seen once. CDR1 and CDR2 (germline): MGHRA, YSYEKL. Trimming shortened V by 4 bases and J by 3 bases, and 14 bases separated the two germline ends. The CDR3 runs 15 residues. Of note for this clone: What it binds is unknown.

V usage is TRBV4-1 and J usage is TRBJ2-3; D might be TRBD1 (6 bases). This clonotype originated in a woman aged 40 to 50 in good health and CMV-seropositive. The material sequenced was PBMCs. CDR3: CASSPSGGRTDTQYF. The CDR3 bases are TGCGCCAGCAGCCCGTCTGGGGGCAGGACAGATACGCAGTATTTT.